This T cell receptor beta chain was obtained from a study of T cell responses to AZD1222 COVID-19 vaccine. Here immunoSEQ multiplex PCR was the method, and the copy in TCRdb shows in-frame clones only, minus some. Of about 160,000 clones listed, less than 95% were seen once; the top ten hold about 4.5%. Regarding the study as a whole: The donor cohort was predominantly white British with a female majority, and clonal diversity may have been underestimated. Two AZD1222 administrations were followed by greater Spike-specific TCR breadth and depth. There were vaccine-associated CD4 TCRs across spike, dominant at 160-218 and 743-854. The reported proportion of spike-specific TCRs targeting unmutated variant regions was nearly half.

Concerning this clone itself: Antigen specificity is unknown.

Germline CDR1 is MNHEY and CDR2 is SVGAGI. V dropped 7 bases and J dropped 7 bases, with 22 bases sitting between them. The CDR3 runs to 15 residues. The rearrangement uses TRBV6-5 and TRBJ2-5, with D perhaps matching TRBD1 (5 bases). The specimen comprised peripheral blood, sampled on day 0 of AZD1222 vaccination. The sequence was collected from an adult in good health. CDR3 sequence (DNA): TGTGCCAGCAAGTTTGAGACAGCTAAAGAAGGGACCCAGTACTTC. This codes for CASKFETAKEGTQYF.